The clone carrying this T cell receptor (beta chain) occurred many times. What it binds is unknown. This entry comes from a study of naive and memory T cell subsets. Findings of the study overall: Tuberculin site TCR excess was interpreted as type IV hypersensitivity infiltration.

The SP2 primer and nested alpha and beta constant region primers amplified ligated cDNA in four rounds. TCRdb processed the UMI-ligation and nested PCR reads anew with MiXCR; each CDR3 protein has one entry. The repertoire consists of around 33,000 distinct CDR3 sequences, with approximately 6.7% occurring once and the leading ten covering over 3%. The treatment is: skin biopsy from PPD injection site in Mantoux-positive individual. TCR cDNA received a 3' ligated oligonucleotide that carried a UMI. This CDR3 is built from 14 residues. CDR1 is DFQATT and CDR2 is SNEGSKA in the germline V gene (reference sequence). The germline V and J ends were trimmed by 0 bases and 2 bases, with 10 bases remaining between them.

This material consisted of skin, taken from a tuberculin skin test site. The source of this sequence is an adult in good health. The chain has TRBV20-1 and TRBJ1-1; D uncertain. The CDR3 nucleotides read TGCAGTGCTAGAGATCTGTTGGGCAACACTGAAGCTTTCTTT. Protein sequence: CSARDLLGNTEAFF.